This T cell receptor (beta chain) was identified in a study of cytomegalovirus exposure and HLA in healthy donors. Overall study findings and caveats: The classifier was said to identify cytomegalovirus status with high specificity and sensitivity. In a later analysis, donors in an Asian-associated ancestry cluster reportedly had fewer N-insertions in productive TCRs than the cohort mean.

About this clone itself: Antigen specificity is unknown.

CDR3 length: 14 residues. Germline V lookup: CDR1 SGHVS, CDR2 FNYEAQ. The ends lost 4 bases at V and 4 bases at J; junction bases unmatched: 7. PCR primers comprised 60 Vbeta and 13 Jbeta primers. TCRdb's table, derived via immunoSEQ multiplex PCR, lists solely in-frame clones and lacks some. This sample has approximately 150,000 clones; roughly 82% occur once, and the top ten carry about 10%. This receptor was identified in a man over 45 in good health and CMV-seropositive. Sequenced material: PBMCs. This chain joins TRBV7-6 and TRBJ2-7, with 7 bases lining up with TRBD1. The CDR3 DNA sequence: TGTGCCAGCAGCTCTTCCGGGACAGCTTACGAGCAGTACTTC. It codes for CASSSSGTAYEQYF.